The 5 T cell receptor beta chains presented below share a single source sample, sequenced in a study of T cells in Graves' hyperthyroidism and ophthalmopathy. Researchers amplified the TCR beta CDR3 regions from RNA transcripts. The HTBI primer set was used in a first-round RT-PCR of the TCR CDR3. TCRdb reprocessed the multiplex PCR reads with MiXCR, giving one entry per CDR3 protein. The sample lists roughly 360,000 distinct CDR3 sequences; approximately 12% were seen once. The sample consisted of blood. These receptors all stem from a man aged 25 to 45 with Graves' hyperthyroidism that later progressed to Graves' ophthalmopathy.

This clonotype was recorded many times. This chain uses TRBV28 with TRBJ2-5; a weak D match, TRBD2 (6 bases). The germline V gene encodes CDR1 MDHEN and CDR2 SYDVKM. The CDR3 contains 13 residues. V was trimmed by 3 bases and J by 3 bases, leaving 8 bases between them. The CDR3 protein is CASSFRGEETQYF. Written as DNA, the CDR3 is TGTGCCAGCAGTTTTCGCGGGGAAGAGACCCAGTACTTC. The full variable domain, with the rest looked up from reference TRBV28 and TRBJ2-5, is DVKVTQSSRYLVKRTGEKVFLECVQDMDHENMFWYRQDPGLGLRLIYFSYDVKMKEKGDIPEGYSVSREKKERFSLILESASTNQTSMYLCASSFRGEETQYFGPGTRLLVL.

Here the CDR3 reads CASSQHTGGNEQFF. The CDR3 DNA is TGTGCCAGCAGCCAACACACAGGGGGGAATGAGCAGTTCTTC. V is TRBV3-1 and J is TRBJ2-1; 8 bases align to TRBD1. V lost 2 bases to trimming and J lost 7 bases; unmatched junction nucleotides: 4. Germline V gene sequence: CDR1 LGHDT, CDR2 YNNKEL (reference sequence). CDR3 length equals 14 residues.

This clonotype was detected only a few times. This chain joins TRBV6-4 and TRBJ2-3; D might be TRBD2 (6 bases). CDR1 is MRHNA and CDR2 is SNTAGT in the germline V gene. The CDR3 totals 14 residues. Trimming removed 5 bases from V and 6 bases from J, with 15 bases in between. The CDR3 sequence is CASSRGGASDTQYF. The CDR3 nucleotides are TGTGCCAGCAGTCGTGGAGGGGCGTCGGATACGCAGTATTTT.

In its sample, this clonotype was seen many times. The rearrangement links TRBV28 to TRBJ1-6; tentatively, D is TRBD1 (5 bases). With 11 bases removed from V and 0 bases from J, the gap between germline ends came to 11 bases. Germline CDR1 reads MDHEN; CDR2 reads SYDVKM. The CDR3 runs to 14 residues. In DNA form, the CDR3 reads TGTGCCTCCCAGGGAAGCTCCTATAATTCACCCCTCCACTTT. This gives the protein CASQGSSYNSPLHF.

This chain uses TRBV5-5 with TRBJ1-2, with D tentatively TRBD1 (5 bases). The CDR3 runs to 15 residues. Per the germline V gene, CDR1 is SGHKS and CDR2 is YYEKEE (reference sequence). V was clipped by 4 bases and J by 3 bases, with 16 bases between them. CDR3 DNA: TGTGCCAGCAGCCCCAGAGGGGCCCAGGACTATGGCTACACCTTC. This sequence encodes CASSPRGAQDYGYTF.